Each of the 31 T cell receptor beta chains below was sequenced from the same sample in a study of blood T cell repertoires in COVID-19. TCRdb's table, derived via immunoSEQ multiplex PCR, lists solely in-frame clones and lacks some. The sample carries roughly 250,000 clones, around 90% recorded once. The material sequenced was peripheral blood. The receptors stem from a man under 40 with COVID-19, enrolled during active disease.

The gene calls are TRBV7-9 and TRBJ2-7, with 7 nucleotides matching TRBD1. The junction had 9 bases not matched to a gene; V was cut back by 5 bases and J by 5 bases. The CDR3 runs to 14 residues. CDR1 SEHNR and CDR2 FQNEAQ come from the germline V gene (reference sequence). CDR3 bases: TGTGCCAGCAGCCAAGAGACAGGGTGGCACGAGCAGTACTTC. Translated, it gives CASSQETGWHEQYF.

The chain uses TRBV6-5 and TRBJ2-7; 8 positions agree with TRBD1. The CDR3 runs to 15 residues. Losses at the gene ends were 6 bases for V and 4 bases for J; bases not matched to a gene: 11. Germline V gene sequence: CDR1 MNHEY, CDR2 SVGAGI. The CDR3 sequence: CASRDRATRQYEQYF. The DNA for the CDR3 is TGTGCCAGCAGGGACAGGGCGACTCGACAGTACGAGCAGTACTTC.

For the CDR3, the DNA is TGTGCCACCAGTGCTGGGGCGAACACTGAAGCTTTCTTT. Its protein product is CATSAGANTEAFF. V usage is TRBV24-1 and J usage is TRBJ1-1, with a weak D call TRBD1 (5 bases). V lost 5 bases and J 1 base, leaving 7 bases between the germline ends. The CDR3 runs 13 residues. Germline CDR1 reads KGHDR; CDR2 reads SFDVKD.

V gene TRBV5-4 combines with J gene TRBJ1-1; a weak D match, TRBD1 (6 bases). V lost 4 bases and J lost 7, with 11 bases in between. The CDR3 has 12 amino acids. Germline V gives CDR1 SGHNT, CDR2 YYREEE (reference sequence). The CDR3 DNA follows: TGTGCCAGCAGCCGATCAGGGGTTGAAGCTTTCTTT. As protein: CASSRSGVEAFF.

This clone was detected only once. The rearrangement uses TRBV19 and TRBJ1-3; 10 positions match TRBD1. This CDR3 spans 17 amino acids. V lost 4 bases and J lost 0; bases outside the gene matches: 6. Germline V gives CDR1 LNHDA, CDR2 SQIVND (reference sequence). The CDR3 bases are TGTGCCAGTAGTAAAGGGACAGGGGTCGTCTCTGGAAACACCATATATTTT. Protein: CASSKGTGVVSGNTIYF.

The chain recombines TRBV6-1 with TRBJ1-2; weak D call: TRBD1 (6 bases). Trimming took off 3 bases at V and 2 bases at J, with 13 bases between the two ends. This CDR3 is built from 15 residues. Per germline, CDR1 MNHNS and CDR2 SASEGT. For the CDR3, the DNA is TGTGCCAGCAGTGAGCCAGGGACATTCAACTATGGCTACACCTTC. Amino acids: CASSEPGTFNYGYTF.

This clone was counted a single time. DNA for the CDR3: TGTGCCAGTGGGTCAGGCAGGGCGAATAACTATGGCTACACCTTC. Translation gives CASGSGRANNYGYTF. The chain recombines TRBV19 with TRBJ1-2; the D gene is possibly TRBD1 (5 bases). CDR1 LNHDA and CDR2 SQIVND come from the germline V gene (reference sequence). V shed 8 bases and J shed 1 base, with 17 bases lying between them. The CDR3 consists of 15 residues.

The rearrangement uses TRBV6-5 and TRBJ1-5; no reliable D call. Germline V gene data show CDR1 as MNHEY and CDR2 as SVGAGI. Trimming cost V 7 bases and J 0 bases, with 10 bases left between them. The CDR3 length is 14 residues. CDR3 nucleotides: TGTGCCAGCAACGACTACCCTAGCAATCAGCCCCAGCATTTT. It is translated as CASNDYPSNQPQHF.

The V gene is TRBV7-9, the J gene TRBJ1-2; D not certain. V was trimmed by 1 base and J by 6 bases, leaving 6 bases between them. The CDR3 is made up of 12 amino acids. The germline gives CDR1 SEHNR, CDR2 FQNEAQ (reference sequence). In DNA, the CDR3 is TGTGCCAGCAGCTTAGTCCAGGATGGCTACACCTTC. It codes for CASSLVQDGYTF. Full variable domain (missing parts from reference TRBV7-9 and TRBJ1-2): DTGVSQNPRHKITKRGQNVTFRCDPISEHNRLYWYRQTLGQGPEFLTYFQNEAQLEKSRLLSDRFSAERPKGSFSTLEIQRTEQGDSAMYLCASSLVQDGYTFGSGTRLTVV.

Concerning this clone: A read error may account for a junction end that differs from germline. V usage is TRBV5-1 and J usage is TRBJ2-3; unclear D gene. Germline CDR1 is SGHRS and CDR2 is YFSETQ. The CDR3 spans 12 residues. CDR3: CVSSLSTDTQYF. CDR3 nucleotide sequence: TGCGTCAGCAGCCTGAGCACAGATACGCAGTATTTT. The full variable domain, completed using reference TRBV5-1 and TRBJ2-3, is KAGVTQTPRYLIKTRGQQVTLSCSPISGHRSVSWYQQTPGQGLQFLFEYFSETQRNKGNFPGRFSGRQFSNSRSEMNVSTLELGDSALYLCVSSLSTDTQYFGPGTRLTVL.

The chain couples TRBV5-1 to TRBJ1-1; D perhaps matches TRBD1 (5 bases). This CDR3 is 15 amino acids long. Deletions cut 0 bases from V and 0 bases from J, with 9 bases between. Germline CDR1 SGHRS, CDR2 YFSETQ. DNA for the CDR3: TGCGCCAGCAGCTTGGCAGGGCTCATGAACACTGAAGCTTTCTTT. Amino acids: CASSLAGLMNTEAFF.

The chain joins TRBV2 to TRBJ1-2; 9 bases line up with TRBD1. V dropped 4 bases and J dropped 4; count of bases not matched to a gene: 7. The CDR3 spans 15 residues. From germline, CDR1 is SNHLY and CDR2 FYNNEI. The chain's CDR3 is CASSGPGQGIYGYTF. The CDR3 coding sequence is TGTGCCAGCAGTGGACCGGGACAGGGAATCTATGGCTACACCTTC.

V gene TRBV19 combines with J gene TRBJ1-6; 9 bases align to TRBD1. The CDR3 totals 15 residues. CDR1 is LNHDA and CDR2 is SQIVND in the germline V gene (reference sequence). The V and J ends lost 4 bases and 7 bases, in that order; junction bases with no gene match: 5. The CDR3 sequence: CASSTPGTGNSPLHF. The DNA for the CDR3 is TGTGCCAGTAGTACCCCCGGGACAGGGAATTCACCCCTCCACTTT. The full variable domain, rest sourced from reference TRBV19 and TRBJ1-6, is DGGITQSPKYLFRKEGQNVTLSCEQNLNHDAMYWYRQDPGQGLRLIYYSQIVNDFQKGDIAEGYSVSREKKESFPLTVTSAQKNPTAFYLCASSTPGTGNSPLHFGNGTRLTVT.

This sequence joins TRBV5-1 and TRBJ2-2, with 8 bases fitting TRBD1. Germline assignment: CDR1 SGHRS and CDR2 YFSETQ. Trimming took 4 bases from V and 2 from J; bases not matched to a gene: 4. The CDR3 length is 15 residues. CDR3: CASSPRGPNTGELFF. CDR3 coding DNA: TGCGCCAGCAGCCCCAGGGGGCCCAACACCGGGGAGCTGTTTTTT.

The V gene is TRBV5-1, the J gene TRBJ1-1; 7 nucleotides agree with TRBD1. The ends lost 0 bases at V and 2 bases at J; junction bases unmatched: 4. CDR1 and CDR2 (germline): SGHRS, YFSETQ. The CDR3 consists of 15 residues. This chain's CDR3 is CASSLVGGSNTEAFF. The CDR3 DNA reads TGCGCCAGCAGCTTGGTAGGGGGCAGTAACACTGAAGCTTTCTTT.

For this clone: This sample also contains other DNA sequences that code for the same CDR3. This chain connects TRBV9 to TRBJ2-5, with 7 bases matching TRBD1. CDR1 and CDR2 (germline): SGDLS, YYNGEE. The CDR3 loop spans 13 amino acids. J was trimmed by 4 bases and V by 4 bases; bases with no gene match: 4. CDR3 amino acids: CASSPRTGETQYF. CDR3 coding DNA: TGTGCCAGCAGCCCCCGGACAGGAGAGACCCAGTACTTC.

This chain uses TRBV7-9 with TRBJ1-1; possibly TRBD1 for D (6 bases). Trimming took 0 bases from V and 7 from J, leaving 9 bases between them. Looked up from germline, CDR1 is SEHNR and CDR2 is FQNEAQ (reference sequence). This CDR3 has 13 amino acids. The CDR3 sequence: CASSLAGTFEAFF. CDR3 bases: TGTGCCAGCAGCTTAGCTGGGACATTTGAAGCTTTCTTT.

V gene TRBV11-2 combines with J gene TRBJ2-1; D not resolved. With 2 bases removed from V and 2 bases from J, the gap between germline ends came to 7 bases. The V gene's germline CDR1 is SGHAT and CDR2 FQNNGV. The CDR3 spans 14 residues. CDR3 in amino acids: CASSLPRAYNEQFF. The CDR3 DNA sequence: TGTGCCAGCAGCTTACCTCGGGCCTACAATGAGCAGTTCTTC.

The chain links TRBV19 to TRBJ2-4, with 9 bases that match TRBD2. CDR1 and CDR2 from the germline V gene are LNHDA and SQIVND (reference sequence). The CDR3 length is 20 residues. V was pared by 0 bases and J by 0 bases, with 12 bases of the junction left unmatched. Here the CDR3 reads CASSIEWGSGGLLAKNIQYF. The CDR3 DNA reads TGTGCCAGTAGTATAGAGTGGGGCAGCGGGGGGCTCCTAGCCAAAAACATTCAGTACTTC.

A single count supports this clone. The V and J genes are TRBV10-3 and TRBJ2-2; TRBD1 matches at 7 bases. Unmatched junction bases numbered 9, after V lost 10 bases and J lost 4 bases. CDR1 is ENHRY, CDR2 SYGVKD, per germline. This CDR3 spans 14 amino acids. CDR3 DNA: TGTGCCACCGGAGACAGGGAAACCACCGGGGAGCTGTTTTTT. This encodes CATGDRETTGELFF.

The V gene is TRBV13, the J gene TRBJ1-6; 10 positions match TRBD1. V was pared by 0 bases and J by 9 bases, with 8 bases of the junction left unmatched. Germline V gene data show CDR1 as PRHDT and CDR2 as FYEKMQ (reference sequence). CDR3 length: 17 amino acids. The CDR3 region has the DNA TGTGCCAGCAGCTTAGGAGGTCTGGGACAGGGGTCTTCACCCCTCCACTTT. Protein sequence: CASSLGGLGQGSSPLHF.

This chain joins TRBV4-1 and TRBJ1-1; 7 bases map to TRBD1. V lost 1 base and J lost 3; bases outside the gene matches: 5. This CDR3 spans 15 amino acids. CDR1 MGHRA and CDR2 YSYEKL come from the germline V gene. The CDR3 region is CASSQGGQAYTEAFF. In nucleotides, the CDR3 is TGCGCCAGCAGCCAAGGTGGACAGGCTTACACTGAAGCTTTCTTT.

The CDR3 here is CASSQPGTADYEQYF. CDR3 coding DNA: TGCGCCAGCAGTCAGCCCGGGACAGCCGACTACGAGCAGTACTTC. The chain has TRBV23-1 and TRBJ2-7, with 7 bases aligning to TRBD1. TRBV23-1 is recorded as an ORF, its role being uncertain. The trim removed 3 bases at V and 3 bases at J, leaving 8 bases unmatched. There are 15 residues in the CDR3.

This clone has only one observation. Other DNA sequences from this sample encode an identical CDR3 as well. This sequence joins TRBV7-2 and TRBJ2-5, with a weak D call TRBD2 (6 bases). Trimming left V 1 base short and J 4 bases short, with 7 bases between. There are 13 residues in the CDR3. Germline V lookup: CDR1 SGHTA, CDR2 FQGNSA. The CDR3 protein is CASSLGRVETQYF. CDR3 DNA sequence: TGTGCCAGCAGCTTAGGGAGGGTAGAGACCCAGTACTTC.

This chain joins TRBV11-2 and TRBJ1-5; D gene ambiguous. The CDR3 is 15 residues long. The V gene's germline CDR1 is SGHAT and CDR2 FQNNGV. V was trimmed by 0 bases and J by 4 bases, leaving 10 bases between them. CDR3 coding DNA: TGTGCCAGCAGCTTAGATAGCCGCCAAAATCAGCCCCAGCATTTT. Protein sequence: CASSLDSRQNQPQHF.

The chain employs TRBV2 and TRBJ1-1, with D possibly TRBD1 on 5 matching bases. The germline V and J ends were trimmed by 3 bases and 2 bases, with 10 bases remaining between them. This CDR3 has 14 amino acids. CDR1 and CDR2 from the germline V gene are SNHLY and FYNNEI. CDR3 DNA: TGTGCCAGCAGTGACAGGGCCACCAACACTGAAGCTTTCTTT. Translated, it gives CASSDRATNTEAFF.

The rearrangement joins TRBV5-1 to TRBJ1-2, with 7 positions matching TRBD1. The CDR3 runs to 16 residues. The J segment lost 1 base and the V segment lost 4 bases, leaving 10 bases of the junction unmatched. From germline, CDR1 is SGHRS and CDR2 YFSETQ. CDR3 coding DNA: TGCGCCAGCAGCCCTTTAACGGACAGGAGTAACTATGGCTACACCTTC. Its translation is CASSPLTDRSNYGYTF.

V gene TRBV11-1 combines with J gene TRBJ2-3; the D is unclear. The CDR3 has 15 residues. Germline V gives CDR1 SGHAT, CDR2 FQDESV (reference sequence). V shed 5 bases and J shed 0 bases, with 12 bases lying between them. The chain's CDR3 is CASSHTTSSTDTQYF. As DNA, the CDR3 is TGTGCCAGCAGCCATACCACATCTAGCACAGATACGCAGTATTTT.

The chain recombines TRBV19 with TRBJ1-1; maybe TRBD1 (6 bases). Trimming took off 6 bases at V and 4 bases at J, with 12 bases between the two ends. Germline CDR1 and CDR2: LNHDA and SQIVND (reference sequence). This CDR3 comprises 13 residues. CDR3 bases: TGTGCCAGTAGCTTACAGGGTTCCACTGAAGCTTTCTTT. Amino acids: CASSLQGSTEAFF.

The rearrangement joins TRBV4-1 to TRBJ1-2; D gene unclear. The ends were cut back, 0 bases at V and 3 bases at J, with 8 bases in the middle. This CDR3 comprises 14 residues. Germline V gene lookup returns CDR1 MGHRA and CDR2 YSYEKL. The CDR3 DNA sequence: TGCGCCAGCAGCCAAGACGTGGCTGACTATGGCTACACCTTC. It encodes CASSQDVADYGYTF.

This clone showed up just once. V gene TRBV7-6 combines with J gene TRBJ1-2; 10 bases fit TRBD1. Per germline, CDR1 SGHVS and CDR2 FNYEAQ. CDR3 length: 14 amino acids. Trimming cost V 6 bases and J 6 bases; bases outside gene matches: 7. In DNA, the CDR3 is TGTGCCAGCAGTCCCGGGACAGGGGCCCATGGCTACACCTTC. This gives the protein CASSPGTGAHGYTF.